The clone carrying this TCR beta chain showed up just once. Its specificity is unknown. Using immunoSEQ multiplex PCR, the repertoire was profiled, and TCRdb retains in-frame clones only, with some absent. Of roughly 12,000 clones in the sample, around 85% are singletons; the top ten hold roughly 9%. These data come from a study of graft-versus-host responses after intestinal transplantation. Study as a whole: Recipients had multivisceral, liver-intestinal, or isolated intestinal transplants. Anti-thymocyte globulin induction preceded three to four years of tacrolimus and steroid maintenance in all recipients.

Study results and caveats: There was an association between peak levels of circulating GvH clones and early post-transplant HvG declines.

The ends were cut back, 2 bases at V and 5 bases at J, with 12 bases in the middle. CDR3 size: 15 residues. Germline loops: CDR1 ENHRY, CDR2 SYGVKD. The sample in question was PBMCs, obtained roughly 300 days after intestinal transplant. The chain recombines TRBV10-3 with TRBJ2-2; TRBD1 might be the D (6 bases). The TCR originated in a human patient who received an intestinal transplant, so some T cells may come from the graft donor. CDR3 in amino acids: CAISEPAQGTGELFF. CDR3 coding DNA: TGTGCCATCAGTGAGCCGGCCCAGGGGACCGGGGAGCTGTTTTTT.